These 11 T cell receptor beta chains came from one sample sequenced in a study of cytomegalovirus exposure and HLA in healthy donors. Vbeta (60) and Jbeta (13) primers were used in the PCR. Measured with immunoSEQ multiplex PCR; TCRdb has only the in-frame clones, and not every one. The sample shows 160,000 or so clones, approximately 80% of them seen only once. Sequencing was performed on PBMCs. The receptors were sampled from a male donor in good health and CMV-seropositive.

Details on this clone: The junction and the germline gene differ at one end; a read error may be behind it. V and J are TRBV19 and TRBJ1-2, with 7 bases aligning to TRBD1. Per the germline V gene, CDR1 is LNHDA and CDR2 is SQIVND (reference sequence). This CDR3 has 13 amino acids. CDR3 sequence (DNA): TGTGCCAGTAGTAACCGGGACAGATCGTCTACAGCCTTC. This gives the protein CASSNRDRSSTAF.

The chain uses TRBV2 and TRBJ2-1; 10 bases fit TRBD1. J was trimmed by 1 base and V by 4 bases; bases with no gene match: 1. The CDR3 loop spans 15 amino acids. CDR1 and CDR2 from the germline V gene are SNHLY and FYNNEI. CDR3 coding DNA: TGTGCCAGCAGTGGGACAGGGGGTTCCTACAATGAGCAGTTCTTC. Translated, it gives CASSGTGGSYNEQFF.

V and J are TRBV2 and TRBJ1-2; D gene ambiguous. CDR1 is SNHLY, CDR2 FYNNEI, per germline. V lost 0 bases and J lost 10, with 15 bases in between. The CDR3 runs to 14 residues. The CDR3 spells CASSEAAAEGDYTF. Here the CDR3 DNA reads TGTGCCAGCAGTGAAGCGGCGGCAGAAGGCGACTACACCTTC. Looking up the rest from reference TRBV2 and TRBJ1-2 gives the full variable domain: EPEVTQTPSHQVTQMGQEVILRCVPISNHLYFYWYRQILGQKVEFLVSFYNNEISEKSEIFDDQFSVERPDGSNFTLKIRSTKLEDSAMYFCASSEAAAEGDYTFGSGTRLTVV.

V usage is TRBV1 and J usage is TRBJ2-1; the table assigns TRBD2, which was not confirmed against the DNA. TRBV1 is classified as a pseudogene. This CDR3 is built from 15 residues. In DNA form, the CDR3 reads TGCACCAGCAGCCCCTTAAGGCTAGCGGGCGATGAGCAGTTCTTC. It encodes CTSSPLRLAGDEQFF.

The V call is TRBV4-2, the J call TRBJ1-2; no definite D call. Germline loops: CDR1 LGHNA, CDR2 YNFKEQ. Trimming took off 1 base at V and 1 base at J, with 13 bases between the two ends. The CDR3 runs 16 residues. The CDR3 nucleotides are TGTGCCAGCAGCCAAGGTGTCCGGGGTAATAACTATGGCTACACCTTC. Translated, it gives CASSQGVRGNNYGYTF.

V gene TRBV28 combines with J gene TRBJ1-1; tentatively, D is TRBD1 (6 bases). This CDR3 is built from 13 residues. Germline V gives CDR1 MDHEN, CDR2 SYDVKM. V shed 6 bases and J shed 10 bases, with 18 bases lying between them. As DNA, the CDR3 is TGTGCCAGCAGCCTGCCCTCGACAGGTGGAGCTTTCTTT. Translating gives CASSLPSTGGAFF.

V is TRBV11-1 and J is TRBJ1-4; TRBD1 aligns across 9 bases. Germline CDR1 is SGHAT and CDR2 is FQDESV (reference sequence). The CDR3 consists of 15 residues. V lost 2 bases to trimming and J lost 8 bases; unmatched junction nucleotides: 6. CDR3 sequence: CASSLPGQGEEKLFF. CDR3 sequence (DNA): TGTGCCAGCAGCTTACCGGGACAGGGCGAAGAAAAACTGTTTTTT.

CDR3 nucleotides: TGTGCCAGCAGCCAAGACCTAGTTGCCTACGAGCAGTACTTC. This encodes CASSQDLVAYEQYF. The genes are TRBV14 and TRBJ2-7; D remains unclear. CDR1 is SGHDN and CDR2 is FVKESK in the germline V gene. CDR3 length: 14 amino acids. The V gene lost 0 bases and the J gene lost 2 bases, with 8 bases spanning the gap.

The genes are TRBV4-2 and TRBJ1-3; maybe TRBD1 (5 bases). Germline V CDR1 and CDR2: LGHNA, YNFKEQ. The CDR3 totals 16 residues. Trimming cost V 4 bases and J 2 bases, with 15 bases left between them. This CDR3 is CASSPAGGLTGNTIYF. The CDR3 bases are TGTGCCAGCAGCCCGGCCGGGGGTTTGACTGGAAACACCATATATTTT.

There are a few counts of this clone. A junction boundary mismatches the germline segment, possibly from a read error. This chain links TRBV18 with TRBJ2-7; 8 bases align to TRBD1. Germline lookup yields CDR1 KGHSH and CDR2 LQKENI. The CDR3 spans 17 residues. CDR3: CASSPLALTGVSYEQYF. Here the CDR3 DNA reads TGTGCCAGCTCGCCACTGGCCCTGACAGGGGTATCCTACGAGCAGTACTTC.

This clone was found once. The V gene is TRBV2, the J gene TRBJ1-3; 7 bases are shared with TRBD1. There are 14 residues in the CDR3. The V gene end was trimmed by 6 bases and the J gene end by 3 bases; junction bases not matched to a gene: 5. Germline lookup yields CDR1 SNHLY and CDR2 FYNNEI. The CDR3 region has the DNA TGTGCCAGCAGACAGGGGAAGGGTGGAAACACCATATATTTT. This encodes CASRQGKGGNTIYF.